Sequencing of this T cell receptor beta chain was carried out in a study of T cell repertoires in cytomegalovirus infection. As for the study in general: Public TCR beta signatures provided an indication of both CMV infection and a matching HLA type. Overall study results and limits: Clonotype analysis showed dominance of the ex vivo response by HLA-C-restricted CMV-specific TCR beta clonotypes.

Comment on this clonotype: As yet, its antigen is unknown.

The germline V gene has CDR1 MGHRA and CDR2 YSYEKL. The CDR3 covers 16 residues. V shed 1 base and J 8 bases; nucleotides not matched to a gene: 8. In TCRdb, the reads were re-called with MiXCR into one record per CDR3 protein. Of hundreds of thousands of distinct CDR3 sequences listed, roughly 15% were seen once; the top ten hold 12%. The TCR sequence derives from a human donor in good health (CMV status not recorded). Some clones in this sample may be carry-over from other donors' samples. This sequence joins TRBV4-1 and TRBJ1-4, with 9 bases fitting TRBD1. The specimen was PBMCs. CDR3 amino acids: CASSQVGRGQGEKLFF. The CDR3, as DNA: TGCGCCAGCAGCCAAGTAGGTCGGGGACAGGGCGAAAAACTGTTTTTT.